This TCR beta chain was documented in a study of T cell repertoires in cytomegalovirus infection (dated by TCRdb to between 2018 and 2021). Regarding the research as a whole: Donor HLA type was relevant to the analysis, as public TCR beta signatures indicated carriage of CMV infection together with the matching HLA type. Overall results and qualifications from the work: In the ex vivo response, HLA-C-restricted CMV-specific TCR beta clonotypes were dominant, and in two of eight donors the single most frequent clonotype came from this HLA-C-restricted group. In both this cohort and an independent roughly 350-donor cohort, the cumulative frequency of public TCR beta family members distinguished carriers of CMV infection plus the relevant HLA type.

For sequencing, an Illumina HiSeq 1500 was employed. The public reads were run again by TCRdb, first through fastp at Q25 and then through MiXCR, and only productive beta chains were kept. Under each unique CDR3 protein, matching rows form one entry showing the most common genes and DNA. The sample records approximately 320,000 distinct CDR3 sequences, roughly 9.5% of which are singletons. The ten most abundant clones make up about 4.5% of the sample. As regards this clonotype: Which antigen it targets is not known. The record has no base qualities; no much larger clone is one base away.

The germline V gene sets CDR1 to LGHNA and CDR2 to YNFKEQ. The CDR3 starts with the cysteine, ends with the phenylalanine, and has 13 residues. The read is trimmed to its CDR3 DNA, 39 bases read in frame from base 1. V loses 2 bases of germline sequence and J loses 1 base, and the interval between the two ends is 2 bases. Material: PBMCs. The chain is made from TRBV4-2 and TRBJ2-2, with no confidently assigned D gene. The sequence derives from a human donor in good health (CMV status not recorded). Some clones in this sample may be carry-over from other donors' samples. The CDR3: CASSQRNTGELFF. Here is the DNA: TGTGCCAGCAGCCAACGGAACACCGGGGAGCTGTTTTTT.